A single sample is the source of the 17 T cell receptor beta chains below, sequenced in a study of cytomegalovirus exposure and HLA in healthy donors. PCR used 60 Vbeta primers and 13 Jbeta primers. This table comes from immunoSEQ multiplex PCR, and its TCRdb copy is limited to in-frame clones, with some not included. The sample records about 260,000 clones, 84% being singletons. The sequenced sample consisted of PBMCs. The source of these receptors is a woman between 40 and 50 years old in good health and CMV-seropositive.

The chain carries TRBV7-9 and TRBJ2-3; 15 bases are a match to TRBD2. The CDR3 totals 16 residues. Germline V gives CDR1 SEHNR, CDR2 FQNEAQ (reference sequence). The trim removed 5 bases at V and 3 bases at J, leaving 3 bases unmatched. The CDR3, as DNA: TGTGCCAGCAGCCCGGGACTAGCGGGGGGAACAGATACGCAGTATTTT. The encoded protein is CASSPGLAGGTDTQYF.

This chain links TRBV30 with TRBJ1-5, with 8 bases that match TRBD1. The germline gives CDR1 GTSNPN, CDR2 SVGIG (reference sequence). The CDR3 is made up of 14 amino acids. Germline trimming cut 2 bases from V and 3 bases from J; bases unmatched to any gene: 3. Here the CDR3 reads CAWSRTGNNQPQHF. The DNA for the CDR3 is TGTGCCTGGAGTCGGACAGGGAACAATCAGCCCCAGCATTTT.

This clone has a count of ten or more. The rearrangement joins TRBV4-2 to TRBJ2-1; 8 bases line up with TRBD2. From germline, CDR1 is LGHNA and CDR2 YNFKEQ. This CDR3 has 16 residues. The ends lost 0 bases at V and 0 bases at J; junction bases unmatched: 1. For the CDR3, the DNA is TGTGCCAGCAGCCAAGAAAGCGGGGGCTCCTACAATGAGCAGTTCTTC. Translated, it gives CASSQESGGSYNEQFF.

V usage is TRBV28 and J usage is TRBJ2-2; 8 nucleotides agree with TRBD1. Unmatched junction bases numbered 8, after V lost 5 bases and J lost 6 bases. CDR1 and CDR2 from the germline V gene are MDHEN and SYDVKM. This CDR3 has 15 residues. CDR3 DNA sequence: TGTGCCAGCAGTGCCGACAGGGGAGGCGCCGGGGAGCTGTTTTTT. Its translation is CASSADRGGAGELFF.

The chain carries TRBV21-1 and TRBJ2-5; the D call TRBD2 from the table was never checked on the DNA. TRBV21-1 constitutes a pseudogene. This CDR3 contains 11 residues. CDR3 in DNA: TGTGCCAGCAGCGGAGTGGAGACCCAGTACTTC. Amino acids: CASSGVETQYF.

On this clone: Germline and junction disagree at one end, which may indicate a read error. The chain carries TRBV7-9 and TRBJ2-6, with 12 positions matching TRBD1. Germline values: CDR1 SEHNR, CDR2 FQNEAQ (reference sequence). The length of the CDR3 is 17 residues. CDR3 bases: TGTGCCAGCAGCATACGGGACAGGGGGCGGGGGGCCAACGGCCTGACTTTC. Its translation: CASSIRDRGRGANGLTF.

The chain is built from TRBV28 and TRBJ2-2; weak D call: TRBD1 (5 bases). Germline-derived CDR1 and CDR2 are MDHEN and SYDVKM. The CDR3 totals 15 residues. V shed 2 bases and J shed 6 bases, with 13 bases lying between them. CDR3 nucleotides: TGTGCCAGCAGTTTAATCCAGGGTCCCGCCGGGGAGCTGTTTTTT. It specifies CASSLIQGPAGELFF.

This clone was counted only a few times. V usage is TRBV27 and J usage is TRBJ2-7; 7 bases agree with TRBD1. This CDR3 has 15 amino acids. Trimming removed 6 bases from V and 5 bases from J; junction bases left unmatched: 13. Per germline, CDR1 MNHEY and CDR2 SMNVEV (reference sequence). The CDR3 loop reads CASRDRVGVEDEQYF. The CDR3 region has the DNA TGTGCCAGCAGAGACAGGGTCGGGGTGGAGGACGAGCAGTACTTC.

The V call is TRBV15, the J call TRBJ1-2; the match to TRBD1 covers 8 bases. This CDR3 comprises 20 residues. V trimming: 1 base; J trimming: 1 base; junction bases outside the gene matches: 17. Germline-derived CDR1 and CDR2 are LNHNV and YYDKDF (reference sequence). The CDR3: CATSRVRKPGQEAFNYGYTF. The CDR3 coding sequence is TGTGCCACCAGCAGAGTGCGGAAACCGGGACAGGAGGCCTTTAACTATGGCTACACCTTC.

V is TRBV27 and J is TRBJ2-2; D gene unclear. There are 13 residues in the CDR3. Germline V gene data show CDR1 as MNHEY and CDR2 as SMNVEV (reference sequence). Trimming took off 3 bases at V and 6 bases at J, with 8 bases between the two ends. The DNA for the CDR3 is TGTGCCAGCAGTTTCCAGGATTCCGGGGAGCTGTTTTTT. This codes for CASSFQDSGELFF.

This chain joins TRBV6-6 and TRBJ1-4, with TRBD1 matching 9 bases. Germline assignment: CDR1 MNHNY and CDR2 SVGAGI (reference sequence). With 7 bases clipped from V and 0 bases from J, the junction kept 3 bases outside the gene matches. CDR3 length: 15 amino acids. The CDR3 nucleotides read TGTGCCAGCATCCGGACAGGGGCAACTAATGAAAAACTGTTTTTT. Its protein product is CASIRTGATNEKLFF.

The CDR3 protein is CASSEKGQGPHNEKLFF. CDR3 nucleotide sequence: TGTGCCAGTAGTGAAAAGGGACAGGGACCCCACAATGAAAAACTGTTTTTT. This chain joins TRBV19 and TRBJ1-4; TRBD1 matches at 9 bases. Trimming took 5 bases from V and 5 from J; bases not matched to a gene: 12. The CDR3 is 17 amino acids. Germline V CDR1 and CDR2: LNHDA, SQIVND (reference sequence).

The rearrangement joins TRBV28 to TRBJ2-2, with 11 bases that match TRBD2. With 5 bases clipped from V and 8 bases from J, the junction kept 10 bases outside the gene matches. In germline, CDR1 is MDHEN, CDR2 SYDVKM. This CDR3 has 16 amino acids. CDR3 loop: CASSPILAGASGELFF. In nucleotides, the CDR3 is TGTGCCAGCAGTCCGATACTAGCGGGAGCCTCGGGGGAGCTGTTTTTT.

The V call is TRBV7-9, the J call TRBJ1-2; the match to TRBD1 covers 7 bases. The germline V gene encodes CDR1 SEHNR and CDR2 FQNEAQ (reference sequence). Trimming cost V 5 bases and J 6 bases; bases outside gene matches: 12. This CDR3 has 15 residues. The DNA of the CDR3 is TGTGCCAGCAGCCCGACCCCCGACAGGGTTGATGGCTACACCTTC. Its protein product is CASSPTPDRVDGYTF.

This clone has a single count. The chain links TRBV11-3 to TRBJ2-3; 9 positions match TRBD1. This CDR3 comprises 15 residues. Per germline, CDR1 SGHNT and CDR2 YENEEA. V lost 3 bases to trimming and J lost 2 bases; unmatched junction nucleotides: 3. The CDR3, as DNA: TGTGCCAGCAGCTTGGGACAGGGCCTCACAGATACGCAGTATTTT. Translating gives CASSLGQGLTDTQYF.

This rearrangement joins TRBV6-5 to TRBJ2-1; 7 nucleotides align to TRBD2. The germline CDR1 and CDR2 sequences are MNHEY and SVGAGI. This CDR3 spans 15 amino acids. Germline trimming cut 6 bases from V and 8 bases from J; bases unmatched to any gene: 13. The CDR3: CASSARLAAIDEQFF. DNA of the CDR3: TGTGCCAGCAGCGCCCGACTAGCAGCGATTGATGAGCAGTTCTTC.

The chain links TRBV11-3 to TRBJ2-2; the D is unclear. The CDR3 length is 13 residues. In germline, CDR1 is SGHNT, CDR2 YENEEA. V lost 0 bases and J 6 bases, leaving 5 bases between the germline ends. The DNA for the CDR3 is TGTGCCAGCAGCTTAGAGGGCGCCGGGGAGCTGTTTTTT. Its protein product is CASSLEGAGELFF.